This passage covers 17 T cell receptor beta chains from one sample sequenced in a study of blood T cell repertoires in COVID-19. The data were produced by immunoSEQ multiplex PCR, yet TCRdb's version contains in-frame clones alone and is incomplete. The sample holds 300,000 to 350,000 clones, 70% to 90% seen once. Input material: PBMCs or T cells enriched from blood (not recorded which). The receptors here all came from a man aged 30 to 45 who had recovered from COVID-19.

The rearrangement joins TRBV3-1 (or the pseudogene TRBV3-2) to TRBJ1-5, with D unresolved. The V end was cut by 1 base, the J end by 5 bases, with 9 bases between. Germline lookup yields CDR1 LGHDT and CDR2 YNNKEL (reference sequence). This CDR3 contains 14 residues. CDR3 coding DNA: TGTGCCAGCAGCCAAGCGAAGAGCCATCAGCCCCAGCATTTT. Protein: CASSQAKSHQPQHF.

With respect to this clone: At the DNA level, this CDR3 is encoded by other sequences in the same sample as well. The chain employs TRBV6-5 and TRBJ2-7; 9 bases match TRBD1. The CDR3 covers 13 residues. The V gene end was trimmed by 6 bases and the J gene end by 3 bases; junction bases not matched to a gene: 3. In germline, CDR1 is MNHEY, CDR2 SVGAGI. The CDR3 here is CASSLGQGYEQYF. CDR3 DNA sequence: TGTGCCAGCAGCCTGGGACAGGGCTACGAGCAGTACTTC.

The gene calls are TRBV7-2 and TRBJ1-1; the match to TRBD1 covers 8 bases. With 5 bases clipped from V and 4 bases from J, the junction kept 12 bases outside the gene matches. CDR1 is SGHTA, CDR2 FQGNSA, per germline. The CDR3 sequence is 16 residues long. CDR3: CASSPYTQGVGTEAFF. CDR3 DNA sequence: TGTGCCAGCAGCCCATATACACAGGGGGTCGGCACTGAAGCTTTCTTT.

This clone showed up just a few times. This chain links TRBV6-5 with TRBJ1-1; 11 positions agree with TRBD1. The V and J ends lost 7 bases and 5 bases, in that order; junction bases with no gene match: 9. The germline CDR1 and CDR2 sequences are MNHEY and SVGAGI. The CDR3 contains 15 residues. CDR3 bases: TGTGCCAGCAAGCGGACAGGGGGCGCGGGGACTGAAGCTTTCTTT. Residues: CASKRTGGAGTEAFF.

The J gene is TRBJ2-7, the V gene TRBV5-1, with 8 positions matching TRBD1. CDR3 length: 15 amino acids. The V gene's germline CDR1 is SGHRS and CDR2 YFSETQ. J lost 2 bases, V lost 4 bases, and 8 bases had no gene match. Here the CDR3 DNA reads TGCGCCAGCAGCCAAAGGGACAGGAGTACCTACGAGCAGTACTTC. Its protein product is CASSQRDRSTYEQYF.

The chain joins TRBV5-1 to TRBJ2-1; D possibly corresponds to TRBD1 (6 bases). The V and J ends lost 1 base and 1 base respectively, with 12 bases between them. Per germline, CDR1 SGHRS and CDR2 YFSETQ. There are 16 residues in the CDR3. The CDR3 DNA sequence: TGCGCCAGCAGCTTGCAAGCAGGGACATCCTACAATGAGCAGTTCTTC. Protein sequence: CASSLQAGTSYNEQFF.

A remark on this clone: The CDR3 carries no conserved terminal phenylalanine or tryptophan, so it likely arises from a read error. It is unclear where the CDR3 begins or ends on the DNA, so no DNA is shown, and the CDR3 is as TCRdb lists it. The chain links TRBV5-4 to TRBJ1-3; TRBD1 reflects the table's D call only, with no check against the DNA. CDR1 and CDR2 from the germline V gene are SGHNT and YYREEE (reference sequence). With termini counted, the CDR3 has 13 amino acids. The CDR3 region is CASSLQPGQLGTT.

The chain carries TRBV4-3 and TRBJ2-1, with unresolved D. From germline, CDR1 is LGHNA and CDR2 YSLEER. Trimming pared 0 bases from V and 6 bases from J, leaving 9 bases between. The length of the CDR3 is 14 residues. CDR3 protein: CASSQDSAFNEQFF. The CDR3 DNA reads as TGCGCCAGCAGCCAAGATTCCGCGTTCAATGAGCAGTTCTTC.

In this sample, this clone turned up once. CDR3 in DNA: TGTGCCTGGAGTGGGACAGGCGGCTACACCTTC. It codes for CAWSGTGGYTF. This chain connects TRBV30 to TRBJ1-2; 7 bases agree with TRBD1. The junction had 1 base not matched to a gene; V was cut back by 1 base and J by 8 bases. The germline CDR1 and CDR2 sequences are GTSNPN and SVGIG (reference sequence). This CDR3 has 11 amino acids.

This rearrangement joins TRBV4-1 to TRBJ1-1; D is undetermined. The V gene's germline CDR1 is MGHRA and CDR2 YSYEKL. V was shortened by 0 bases and J by 5 bases, with 16 bases between the two germline ends. The CDR3 runs to 16 residues. The CDR3 sequence is CASSQDTKEGGTEAFF. CDR3 nucleotide sequence: TGCGCCAGCAGCCAAGATACAAAGGAGGGAGGTACTGAAGCTTTCTTT.

J is TRBJ2-2 and V is TRBV7-2, with 7 nucleotides matching TRBD1. Germline V lookup: CDR1 SGHTA, CDR2 FQGNSA. V was pared by 0 bases and J by 3 bases, with 4 bases of the junction left unmatched. This CDR3 spans 16 amino acids. The CDR3 DNA reads TGTGCCAGCAGCTTAGCAGGGGGCACCCACACCGGGGAGCTGTTTTTT. Translating gives CASSLAGGTHTGELFF.

The rearrangement uses TRBV3-1 (or the pseudogene TRBV3-2) and TRBJ1-5; the D gene is possibly TRBD1 (5 bases). Deletions cut 4 bases from V and 3 bases from J, with 13 bases between. Germline V CDR1 and CDR2: LGHDT, YNNKEL (reference sequence). The CDR3 runs to 15 residues. The CDR3 DNA follows: TGTGCCAGCAGCCTAAGCAGGGTCCCCAATCAGCCCCAGCATTTT. This encodes CASSLSRVPNQPQHF.

This rearrangement joins TRBV6-2 or TRBV6-3 to TRBJ1-5; tentatively, D is TRBD1 (5 bases). The CDR3 sequence is 19 residues long. Germline V gene data show CDR1 as MNHEY and CDR2 as SVGEGT. The V end was cut by 1 base, the J end by 6 bases, with 25 bases between. Written as DNA, the CDR3 is TGTGCCAGCAGTTACTTGTCACAGATTGGGACGGTCGGGAGTCAGCCCCAGCATTTT. As protein: CASSYLSQIGTVGSQPQHF.

V and J are TRBV7-9 and TRBJ1-6; D is perhaps TRBD1 (5 bases). The V gene lost 3 bases and the J gene lost 8 bases, with 11 bases spanning the gap. This CDR3 comprises 14 residues. Per the germline V gene, CDR1 is SEHNR and CDR2 is FQNEAQ (reference sequence). CDR3 sequence (DNA): TGTGCCAGCAGCTTCGGGGGGAGGGATTCACCCCTCCACTTT. Translated, it gives CASSFGGRDSPLHF. The complete variable domain, with remaining parts taken from reference TRBV7-9 and TRBJ1-6, reads DTGVSQNPRHKITKRGQNVTFRCDPISEHNRLYWYRQTLGQGPEFLTYFQNEAQLEKSRLLSDRFSAERPKGSFSTLEIQRTEQGDSAMYLCASSFGGRDSPLHFGNGTRLTVT.

This CDR3 is CASSPSPHYEQYF. CDR3 bases: TGTGCCAGCAGCCCGAGTCCCCACTACGAGCAGTACTTC. This chain uses TRBV12-3 or TRBV12-4 with TRBJ2-7; unclear D gene. This CDR3 contains 13 residues. The ends were cut back, 6 bases at V and 3 bases at J, with 12 bases in the middle.

The V and J genes are TRBV18 and TRBJ1-3, with D perhaps TRBD1 (6 bases). CDR1 is KGHSH and CDR2 is LQKENI in the germline V gene. This CDR3 spans 16 amino acids. Trimming removed 3 bases from V and 3 bases from J, with 15 bases in between. CDR3 sequence (DNA): TGTGCCAGCTCACCGCCTAAACAGGGTAGTGGAAACACCATATATTTT. This sequence encodes CASSPPKQGSGNTIYF.

The chain links TRBV3-1 (or the pseudogene TRBV3-2) to TRBJ1-1; maybe TRBD1 (5 bases). V was trimmed by 4 bases and J by 6 bases, leaving 12 bases between them. Germline V CDR1 and CDR2: LGHDT, YNNKEL (reference sequence). The CDR3 runs 13 residues. The CDR3 bases are TGTGCCAGCAGCCCAACAGGTAGAGCTGAAGCTTTCTTT. This codes for CASSPTGRAEAFF.